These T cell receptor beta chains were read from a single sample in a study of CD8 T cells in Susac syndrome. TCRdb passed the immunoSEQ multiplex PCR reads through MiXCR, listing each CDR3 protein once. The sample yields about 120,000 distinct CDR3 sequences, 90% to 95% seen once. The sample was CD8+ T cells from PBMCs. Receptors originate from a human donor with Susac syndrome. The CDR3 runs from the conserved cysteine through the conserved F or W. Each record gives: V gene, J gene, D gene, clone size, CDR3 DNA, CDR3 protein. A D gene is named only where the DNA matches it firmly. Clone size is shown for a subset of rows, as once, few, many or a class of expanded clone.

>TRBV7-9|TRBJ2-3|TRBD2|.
TGTGCCAGCAGCTTGAAGCGGGAGGCCTACTCGGATACGCAGTATTTT
CASSLKREAYSDTQYF
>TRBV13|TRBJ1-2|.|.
TGTGCCAGCAGCTTATATCGGGGCTCGGGTGGCTACACCTTC
CASSLYRGSGGYTF
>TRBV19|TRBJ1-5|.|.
TGTGCCAGTAGTATATCTCCGAACCAGCCCCAGCATTTT
CASSISPNQPQHF
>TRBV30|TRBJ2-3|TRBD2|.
TGTGCCTGCCACCTAGCGGGGGACCCAGATACGCAGTATTTT
CACHLAGDPDTQYF
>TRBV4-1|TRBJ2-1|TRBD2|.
TGCGCCAGCAGCCAAGATGAAGTAGCGGGCCCCTACAATGAGCAGTTCTTC
CASSQDEVAGPYNEQFF
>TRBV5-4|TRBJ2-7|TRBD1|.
TGTGCCAGCAGCCCTGGGACAGCTCCCTTGTACTTC
CASSPGTAPLYF
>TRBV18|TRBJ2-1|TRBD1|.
TGTGCCAGCTCGCCACAGGGGATACACAATGAGCAGTTCTTC
CASSPQGIHNEQFF
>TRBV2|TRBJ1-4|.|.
TGTGCCAGCACGGACCCAACTAATGAAAAACTGTTTTTT
CASTDPTNEKLFF
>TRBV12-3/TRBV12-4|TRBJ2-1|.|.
TGTGCCAGCAGTTTCGCCTCTGAGCAGTTCTTC
CASSFASEQFF
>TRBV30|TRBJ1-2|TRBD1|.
TGTGCCTGGAGTGTGACAGGGACTGGCTACACCTTC
CAWSVTGTGYTF
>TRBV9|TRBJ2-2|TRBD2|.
TGTGCCAGCAGCGTAGGCGGGGGGCCTGGCGGGGAGCTGTTTTTT
CASSVGGGPGGELFF
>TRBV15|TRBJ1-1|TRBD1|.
TGTGCCACTGGAGGGGACAGGGACACTGAAGCTTTCTTT
CATGGDRDTEAFF
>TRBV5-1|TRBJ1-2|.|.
TGCGCCAGCAGCTTGGATCCCTCCGTGGGCTACACCTTC
CASSLDPSVGYTF
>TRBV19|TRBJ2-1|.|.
TGTGCCAGTAGTATTGACGGCGGGACCCTCTCCTACAATGAGCAGTTCTTC
CASSIDGGTLSYNEQFF
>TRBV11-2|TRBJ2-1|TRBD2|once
TGTGCCAGCAGCTTTGCGGCGGGAGAATCTAATGAGCAGTTCTTC
CASSFAAGESNEQFF
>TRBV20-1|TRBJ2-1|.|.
TGCAGTGCTAGAGGACTAAAAGAGTACAATGAGCAGTTCTTC
CSARGLKEYNEQFF
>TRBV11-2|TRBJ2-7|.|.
TGTGCCAGCAGCTTAGAAACGGGGAGGAAGGAGCAGTACTTC
CASSLETGRKEQYF
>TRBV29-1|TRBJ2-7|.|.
TGCAGCGTTATACTCGGGACGCAGAGCTCCTACGAGCAGTACTTC
CSVILGTQSSYEQYF
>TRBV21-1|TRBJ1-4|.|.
TGTGCCAGCAGCAAAGGGGTTCAGGCGTCGACTAATGAAAAACTGTTTTTT
CASSKGVQASTNEKLFF
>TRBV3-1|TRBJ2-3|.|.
TGTGCCAGCAGCCAAGGGGAGAGGACAGCCCGCACAGATACGCAGTATTTT
CASSQGERTARTDTQYF
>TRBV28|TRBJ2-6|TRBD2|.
TGTGCCAGCAGTTTCGAGGGACTAGCGGGGGGCCGGGCTGGGGCCAACGTCCTGACTTTC
CASSFEGLAGGRAGANVLTF
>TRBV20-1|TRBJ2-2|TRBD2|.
TGCAGTGCTAGTACTAGCGGGGCCGCGAACACCGGGGAGCTGTTTTTT
CSASTSGAANTGELFF
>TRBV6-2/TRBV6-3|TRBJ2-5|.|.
TGTGCCAGCAGTTACTTGGGGGGAGAGACCCAGTACTTC
CASSYLGGETQYF
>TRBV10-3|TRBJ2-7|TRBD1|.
TGTGCCGCCGGGACAGAGGGATCCTACGAGCAGTACTTC
CAAGTEGSYEQYF
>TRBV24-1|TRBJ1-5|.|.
TGTGCCACCAGTGATTCACGGCAGGGGAGGGGACAGCCCCAGCATTTT
CATSDSRQGRGQPQHF
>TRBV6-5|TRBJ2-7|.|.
TGTGCCAGCAGTTACACTGAGGGCGGAAGCTACGAGCAGTACTTC
CASSYTEGGSYEQYF
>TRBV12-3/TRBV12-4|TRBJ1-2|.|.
TGTGCCAGCAGTCCCCCGAGGCTGGGTCAAGGCTACACCTTC
CASSPPRLGQGYTF
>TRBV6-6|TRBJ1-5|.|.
TGTGCCAGCAGACAAACAGGGAATCAGCCCCAGCATTTT
CASRQTGNQPQHF
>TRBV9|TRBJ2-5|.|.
TGTGCCAGCAGCGCCCAAACAGGGAGGGAGACCCAGTACTTC
CASSAQTGRETQYF
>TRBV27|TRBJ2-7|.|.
TGTGCCAGCAGCACACGGGCTACCCGTGACTACGAGCAGTACTTC
CASSTRATRDYEQYF
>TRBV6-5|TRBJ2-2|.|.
TGTGCCAGCAGTTATAGGGGATACGGCACCGGGGAGCTGTTTTTT
CASSYRGYGTGELFF
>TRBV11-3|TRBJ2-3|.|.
TGTGCCAGCAGCTTAGATAGAGCAGATACGCAGTATTTT
CASSLDRADTQYF
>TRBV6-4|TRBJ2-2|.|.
TGTGCCACATCCCGGGACCCGGACACCGGGGAGCTGTTTTTT
CATSRDPDTGELFF
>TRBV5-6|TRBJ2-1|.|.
TGTGCCAGCACCCCGATCCCTCAGCGCTCCTACAATGAGCAGTTCTTC
CASTPIPQRSYNEQFF
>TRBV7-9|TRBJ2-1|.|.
TGTGCCAGCAGCCCCCCCTGGACGCTAGCCTCGGATGAGCAGTTCTTC
CASSPPWTLASDEQFF
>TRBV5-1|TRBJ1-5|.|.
TGCGCCAGCAGCTTGTCAGGGACCCACAATCAGCCCCAGCATTTT
CASSLSGTHNQPQHF
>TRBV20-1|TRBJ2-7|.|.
TGCAGTGCTCGAGGCGCGCAGGGCTACGAGCAGTACTTC
CSARGAQGYEQYF
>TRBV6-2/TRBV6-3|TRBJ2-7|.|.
TGTGCCAGCAGTTACCCCCCCCTGGAGCAGTACTTC
CASSYPPLEQYF
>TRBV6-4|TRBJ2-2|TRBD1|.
TGTGCCAGCAGTGAGGGGACAGACACCGGGGAGCTGTTTTTT
CASSEGTDTGELFF
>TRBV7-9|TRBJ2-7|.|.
TGTGCCAGCAGCCTCGGACACTCGGACTACGAGCAGTACTTC
CASSLGHSDYEQYF
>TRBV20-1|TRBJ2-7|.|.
TGCAGTGCTAGAGATCTTTTCTACGAGCAGTACTTC
CSARDLFYEQYF
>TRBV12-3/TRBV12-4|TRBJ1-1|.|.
TGTGCCTCCTACGGGCTGAACACTGAAGCCTTCTTT
CASYGLNTEAFF
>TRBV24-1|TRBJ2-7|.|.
TGTGCCACCAGTGATTCTGGCGAGCAGTACTTC
CATSDSGEQYF
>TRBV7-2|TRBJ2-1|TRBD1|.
TGTGCCAGCAGCTTAGCCCAGGGGGCGTTGAATGAGCAGTTCTTC
CASSLAQGALNEQFF
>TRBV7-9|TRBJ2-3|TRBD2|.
TGTGCCAGCAGCTCCCAAGCGGGGGGGACAGATACGCAGTATTTT
CASSSQAGGTDTQYF
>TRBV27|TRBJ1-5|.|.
TGTGCCAGCAGTTTATCGTCCGACGATAGCAATCAGCCCCAGCATTTT
CASSLSSDDSNQPQHF
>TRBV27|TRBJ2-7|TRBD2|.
TGTGCCAGCAGTCGTCCGGGACTAGGGGTCGAGCAGTACTTC
CASSRPGLGVEQYF
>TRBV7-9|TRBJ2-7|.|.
TGTGCCAGCAGCGGAGGGACGGTATACTACGAGCAGTACTTC
CASSGGTVYYEQYF
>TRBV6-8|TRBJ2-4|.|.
TGTGCCAGCAGTACCGGCCCCAAAGCCATTCCCAAAAACATTCAGTACTTC
CASSTGPKAIPKNIQYF
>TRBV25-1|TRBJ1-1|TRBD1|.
TGTGCCAGCAGTGAAGTGGGGGGACAGGGGGAAGCTTTCTTT
CASSEVGGQGEAFF
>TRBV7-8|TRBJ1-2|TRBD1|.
TGTGCCAGCAGCTTAGTAGGACAGGAGCTCGCCGACTATGGCTACACCTTC
CASSLVGQELADYGYTF
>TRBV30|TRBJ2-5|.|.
TGTGCCTGGAGGGGAGCCTACCAAGAGACCCAGTACTTC
CAWRGAYQETQYF
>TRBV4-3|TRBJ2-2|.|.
TGCGCCAGCAGCCCTTCCGGGACCCCGAACACCGGGGAGCTGTTTTTT
CASSPSGTPNTGELFF
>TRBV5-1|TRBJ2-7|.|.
TGCGCCAGCAGCCCGTTTGGGGGTCCAGGCGACGAGCAGTACTTC
CASSPFGGPGDEQYF
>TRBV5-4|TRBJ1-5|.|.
TGTGCCAGCAGCTTGGAAGGGGGGCCCGGTCAGCCCCAGCATTTT
CASSLEGGPGQPQHF
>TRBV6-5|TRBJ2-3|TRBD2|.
TGTGCCAGCAGTTACACCCTAGCGGGAGATACGCAGTATTTT
CASSYTLAGDTQYF
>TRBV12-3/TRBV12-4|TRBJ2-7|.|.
TGTGCCAGCAGTCTTAATGTAGGGGGGAGCTCCTACGAGCAGTACTTC
CASSLNVGGSSYEQYF
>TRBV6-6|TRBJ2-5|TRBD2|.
TGTGCCAGCAGCTTTTTCGGGACTAGCCAAGAGACCCAGTACTTC
CASSFFGTSQETQYF
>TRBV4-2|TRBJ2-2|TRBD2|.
TGTGCCATCAAGGAGGGACTAGGGGACACCGGGGAGCTGTTTTTT
CAIKEGLGDTGELFF
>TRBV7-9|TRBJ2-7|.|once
TGTGCCAGCAGCTCCGACCGGACATCCTACGAGCAGTACTTC
CASSSDRTSYEQYF